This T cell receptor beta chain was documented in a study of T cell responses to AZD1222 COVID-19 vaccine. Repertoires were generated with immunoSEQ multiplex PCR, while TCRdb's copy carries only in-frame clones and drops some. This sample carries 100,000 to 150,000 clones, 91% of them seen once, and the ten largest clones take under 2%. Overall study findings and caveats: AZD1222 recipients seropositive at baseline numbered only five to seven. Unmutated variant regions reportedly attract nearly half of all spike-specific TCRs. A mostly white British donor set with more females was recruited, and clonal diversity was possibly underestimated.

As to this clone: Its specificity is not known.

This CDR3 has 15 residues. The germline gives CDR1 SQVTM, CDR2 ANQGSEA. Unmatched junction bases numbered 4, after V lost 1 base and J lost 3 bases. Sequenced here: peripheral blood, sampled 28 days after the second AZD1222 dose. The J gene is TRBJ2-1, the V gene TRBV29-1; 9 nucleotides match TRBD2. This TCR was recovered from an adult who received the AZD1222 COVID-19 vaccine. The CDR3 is CSVEGLAANYNEQFF. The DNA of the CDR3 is TGCAGCGTTGAAGGACTAGCGGCAAACTACAATGAGCAGTTCTTC.